This entry lists 25 T cell receptor beta chains sequenced from one sample in a study of metastatic and nonmetastatic thyroid tumors. Thyroid surgery had not been preceded by any treatment in any patient. TCRdb ran MiXCR on the PCR reads. The sample records 15,000 to 19,000 clones, roughly 3.5% being singletons. Sequencing was done on a sample of tumor tissue. The receptors shown here come from a female donor with papillary thyroid cancer or a benign thyroid nodule (not recorded which). Some clones in this sample may be carry-over from other donors' samples.

This clone came up a few times. The genes are TRBV7-6 and TRBJ1-1; D may be TRBD1 (6 bases). V lost 5 bases and J lost 4, with 14 bases in between. Germline V CDR1 and CDR2: SGHVS, FNYEAQ. This CDR3 region has 14 residues. CDR3 coding DNA: TGTGCCAGCAGCGAGGACAGCTGGGGCACTGAAGCTTTCTTT. Protein sequence: CASSEDSWGTEAFF.

In this sample, this clone turned up many times. J is TRBJ2-2 and V is TRBV6-4; 7 bases align to TRBD1. CDR3 size: 16 residues. Unmatched junction bases numbered 1, after V lost 0 bases and J lost 0 bases. Germline V lookup: CDR1 MRHNA, CDR2 SNTAGT. CDR3 nucleotides: TGTGCCAGCAGTGACTCCGGGACAGCGAACACCGGGGAGCTGTTTTTT. Encoded protein: CASSDSGTANTGELFF.

Worth noting for this clone: A much bigger clone sits one base away, suggesting this may be a read error. V and J are TRBV28 and TRBJ2-1, with TRBD2 identical over 7 bases. The V gene's germline CDR1 is MDHEN and CDR2 SYDVKM. Trimming removed 2 bases from V and 2 bases from J; junction bases left unmatched: 3. The CDR3 sequence is 15 residues long. The CDR3 bases are TGTGCCAGCAGTTTAGGCGGGAGTGCCTACAATGAGCAGTTCTTC. It translates to CASSLGGSAYNEQFF.

Regarding this clone: Other DNA sequences of this sample code for an identical CDR3. The chain joins TRBV3-1 to TRBJ2-5; TRBD2 is a possible D gene (6 bases). V was cut by 0 bases and J by 5 bases, with 13 bases left in between. Germline CDR1 reads LGHDT; CDR2 reads YNNKEL (reference sequence). The CDR3 has 15 residues. This CDR3 is CASSQDGGFGETQYF. The CDR3 nucleotides are TGTGCCAGCAGCCAAGACGGGGGATTCGGGGAGACCCAGTACTTC.

V and J are TRBV6-1 and TRBJ2-2; TRBD2 matches at 9 bases. V lost 8 bases, J lost 2 bases, and 3 bases stayed unmatched. This CDR3 is built from 14 residues. The V gene's germline CDR1 is MNHNS and CDR2 SASEGT. The CDR3 DNA follows: TGTGCCAGCCGACTAGCGGCTAACACCGGGGAGCTGTTTTTT. The encoded protein is CASRLAANTGELFF.

This clone has more than one count but fewer than ten. The V and J genes are TRBV6-1 and TRBJ1-4, with TRBD1 matching over 8 bases. Germline V gives CDR1 MNHNS, CDR2 SASEGT. J lost 7 bases, V lost 2 bases, and 6 bases had no gene match. This CDR3 contains 15 residues. The DNA of the CDR3 is TGTGCCAGCAGTGAATTGCAGGGGGCCAGTGAAAAACTGTTTTTT. Its protein product is CASSELQGASEKLFF.

The CDR3, as DNA: TGTGCCAGCAGTTTAGCTCCCTCTCCGACAGGGGGGGGTGGCTACACCTTC. This gives the protein CASSLAPSPTGGGGYTF. The genes are TRBV12-3 or TRBV12-4 and TRBJ1-2, with 9 bases fitting TRBD1. Trimming at V came to 0 bases and at J to 7 bases, leaving 12 bases not matched to a gene. This CDR3 comprises 17 residues.

The chain uses TRBV2 and TRBJ1-6; 7 nucleotides agree with TRBD1. The CDR3 contains 14 residues. V dropped 4 bases and J dropped 10; count of bases not matched to a gene: 7. Germline lookup yields CDR1 SNHLY and CDR2 FYNNEI. CDR3 nucleotides: TGTGCCAGCAGTGTCCCAGGGGGTGGCTCACCCCTCCACTTT. This codes for CASSVPGGGSPLHF. The whole variable domain, remainder taken from reference TRBV2 and TRBJ1-6, is EPEVTQTPSHQVTQMGQEVILRCVPISNHLYFYWYRQILGQKVEFLVSFYNNEISEKSEIFDDQFSVERPDGSNFTLKIRSTKLEDSAMYFCASSVPGGGSPLHFGNGTRLTVT.

The rearrangement links TRBV12-3 or TRBV12-4 to TRBJ1-1; D is ambiguous. The CDR3 totals 13 residues. V lost 5 bases and J lost 1, with 8 bases in between. CDR3 loop: CASSENENTEAFF. CDR3 coding DNA: TGTGCCAGCAGTGAAAATGAGAACACTGAAGCTTTCTTT.

This chain uses TRBV7-9 with TRBJ1-2; TRBD1 is a possible D gene (6 bases). The CDR3 spans 15 residues. Germline V gene sequence: CDR1 SEHNR, CDR2 FQNEAQ (reference sequence). V lost 1 base to trimming and J lost 4 bases, with 13 bases between them. In nucleotides, the CDR3 is TGTGCCAGCAGCTTAGGGACAGCGAGTCCCTATGGCTACACCTTC. It specifies CASSLGTASPYGYTF. Full variable domain (remainder filled in from reference TRBV7-9 and TRBJ1-2): DTGVSQNPRHKITKRGQNVTFRCDPISEHNRLYWYRQTLGQGPEFLTYFQNEAQLEKSRLLSDRFSAERPKGSFSTLEIQRTEQGDSAMYLCASSLGTASPYGYTFGSGTRLTVV.

Concerning this clone: A much larger clone lies one base from this, so it may be a read error. Written as DNA, the CDR3 is TGTGCCAGCAGTGGGGACATTTCCGGGGCCAACGTCCTGACTTTC. It translates to CASSGDISGANVLTF. The chain employs TRBV6-1 and TRBJ2-6; tentatively, D is TRBD1 (6 bases). The CDR3 covers 15 residues. Germline V gene lookup returns CDR1 MNHNS and CDR2 SASEGT. The V gene lost 4 bases and the J gene lost 4 bases, with 11 bases spanning the gap.

This clone was counted a few times. This chain uses TRBV6-5 with TRBJ2-2; possible D gene TRBD2, 5 bases. There are 17 residues in the CDR3. In germline, CDR1 is MNHEY, CDR2 SVGAGI. V was shortened by 2 bases and J by 4 bases, with 17 bases between the two germline ends. CDR3 bases: TGTGCCAGCAGTTACCGGTCCGTGGGAGCAACCACCGGGGAGCTGTTTTTT. Translation: CASSYRSVGATTGELFF.

In this sample, this clone turned up a few times. A junction end diverges from the germline sequence, so it may reflect a read error. The chain combines TRBV2 with TRBJ2-2; 8 bases agree with TRBD2. CDR1 is SNHLY and CDR2 is FYNNEI in the germline V gene. The length of the CDR3 is 15 residues. The CDR3 loop is CTSNVLGRETRELFF. The CDR3, as DNA: TGTACCAGCAATGTACTCGGGAGGGAGACCCGGGAGCTGTTTTTT.

This clone came up a few times. This chain uses TRBV3-1 with TRBJ1-4, with D unclear. V gave up 1 base and J gave up 5 bases, with 11 bases separating them. The CDR3 sequence is 15 residues long. Germline values: CDR1 LGHDT, CDR2 YNNKEL (reference sequence). CDR3 sequence reads: CASSQGDTANEKLFF. The CDR3 DNA reads as TGTGCCAGCAGCCAAGGAGACACGGCAAATGAAAAACTGTTTTTT.

This clone was seen more than once but under ten times. This chain links TRBV9 with TRBJ1-5, with 7 bases matching TRBD1. Losses at the gene ends were 4 bases for V and 2 bases for J; bases not matched to a gene: 12. Germline CDR1 SGDLS, CDR2 YYNGEE. The CDR3 has 17 amino acids. The CDR3 loop reads CASSPRRGRIRNQPQHF. The DNA for the CDR3 is TGTGCCAGCAGCCCACGGAGGGGGCGAATCCGCAATCAGCCCCAGCATTTT.

This clone was seen only a few times. The chain couples TRBV6-1 to TRBJ1-2, with 9 positions matching TRBD1. Per the germline V gene, CDR1 is MNHNS and CDR2 is SASEGT. The CDR3 is made up of 15 amino acids. Trimming at V came to 2 bases and at J to 8 bases, leaving 9 bases not matched to a gene. CDR3 bases: TGTGCCAGCAGTGAACAATCGGGACAGGGATACGGCTACACCTTC. Protein: CASSEQSGQGYGYTF.

This clone was observed a handful of times. The chain combines TRBV20-1 with TRBJ2-1; D perhaps matches TRBD1 (5 bases). This CDR3 comprises 15 residues. The germline V and J ends were trimmed by 1 base and 1 base, with 11 bases remaining between them. In germline, CDR1 is DFQATT, CDR2 SNEGSKA (reference sequence). The CDR3 region has the DNA TGCAGTGCTAGAGGGGGAAGGGGATCCTACAATGAGCAGTTCTTC. Translation: CSARGGRGSYNEQFF.

This clone was seen a few times. The chain employs TRBV20-1 and TRBJ2-7, with 9 nucleotides matching TRBD1. The CDR3 runs to 16 residues. Germline V gives CDR1 DFQATT, CDR2 SNEGSKA (reference sequence). V gave up 2 bases and J gave up 2 bases; unmatched junction bases: 10. In DNA form, the CDR3 reads TGCAGTGCTAGAAATATCAGGACAGGGGATGCCTACGAGCAGTACTTC. It yields the protein CSARNIRTGDAYEQYF.

This clone was recorded many times. The genes are TRBV6-1 and TRBJ1-2, with D possibly matching TRBD1 (6 bases). V was trimmed by 4 bases and J by 2 bases, leaving 11 bases between them. This CDR3 has 14 residues. Germline V lookup: CDR1 MNHNS, CDR2 SASEGT. The CDR3 DNA reads TGTGCCAGCAGTGGCCGGGACATCAACTATGGCTACACCTTC. It yields the protein CASSGRDINYGYTF.

The rearrangement uses TRBV20-1 and TRBJ2-4, with 10 bases that match TRBD2. Germline CDR1 reads DFQATT; CDR2 reads SNEGSKA (reference sequence). The CDR3 has 16 residues. Trimming took 2 bases from V and 0 from J; bases not matched to a gene: 4. CDR3 DNA sequence: TGCAGTGCTAGACAACTAGCGGGGCTAGCCAAAAACATTCAGTACTTC. Translated, it gives CSARQLAGLAKNIQYF.

There are a few counts of this clone. CDR3 DNA: TGTGCCAGCGGCCGGGGTGGAGGCTACACCTTC. Translating gives CASGRGGGYTF. V and J are TRBV28 and TRBJ1-2; no definite D call. Trimming removed 8 bases at V and 8 bases at J, with 12 bases between. CDR1 is MDHEN and CDR2 is SYDVKM in the germline V gene. The CDR3 extends over 11 amino acids.

This clone was detected only a few times. The chain joins TRBV6-2 or TRBV6-3 to TRBJ2-3, with TRBD2 identical over 13 bases. There are 14 residues in the CDR3. Germline values: CDR1 MNHEY, CDR2 SVGEGT. The V segment lost 6 bases and the J segment 3 bases; nucleotides outside the gene matches: 0. The CDR3 sequence is CASRTSGRTDTQYF. As DNA, the CDR3 is TGTGCCAGCAGGACTAGCGGGAGGACAGATACGCAGTATTTT.

Points on this clone: Within the sample, other DNA sequences also encode this same CDR3. CDR3 bases: TGTGCCAGCAGCTTAAAGGCGTGGGGCAGGGAAGAGACCCAGTACTTC. It specifies CASSLKAWGREETQYF. The gene calls are TRBV7-6 and TRBJ2-5; possibly TRBD1 for D (5 bases). This CDR3 is built from 16 residues. V was clipped by 2 bases and J by 3 bases, with 16 bases between them. The V gene's germline CDR1 is SGHVS and CDR2 FNYEAQ.

In DNA, the CDR3 is TGTGCCAGCAGCCCACCCCGGACAGGGACGGCTGAAGCTTTCTTT. Encoded protein: CASSPPRTGTAEAFF. The rearrangement joins TRBV9 to TRBJ1-1; 8 nucleotides line up with TRBD1. Germline-derived CDR1 and CDR2 are SGDLS and YYNGEE. The CDR3 contains 15 residues. J lost 6 bases, V lost 4 bases, and 11 bases had no gene match. Using reference TRBV9 and TRBJ1-1 for the parts outside the CDR3, the full variable domain is DSGVTQTPKHLITATGQRVTLRCSPRSGDLSVYWYQQSLDQGLQFLIQYYNGEERAKGNILERFSAQQFPDLHSELNLSSLELGDSALYFCASSPPRTGTAEAFFGQGTRLTVV.

The chain is built from TRBV30 and TRBJ2-7, with a tentative D call TRBD1 (5 bases). Trimming cost V 4 bases and J 4 bases, with 14 bases left between them. The CDR3 has 13 amino acids. CDR1 and CDR2 from the germline V gene are GTSNPN and SVGIG (reference sequence). The CDR3 region is CAWKPGHQYEQYF. In DNA form, the CDR3 reads TGTGCCTGGAAACCCGGACACCAGTACGAGCAGTACTTC. Supplemented by reference TRBV30 and TRBJ2-7, the full variable domain reads SQTIHQWPATLVQPVGSPLSLECTVEGTSNPNLYWYRQAAGRGLQLLFYSVGIGQISSEVPQNLSASRPQDRQFILSSKKLLLSDSGFYLCAWKPGHQYEQYFGPGTRLTVT.